The next 3 T cell receptor beta chains were all read from a single sample in a study of OX40 agonist ivuxolimab in advanced cancers. The assay was immunoSEQ multiplex PCR, and TCRdb's table has in-frame clones only and misses some. The profile shows 60,000 to 95,000 clones, roughly 90% of them singletons. Specimen: CD4+ or CD8+ T cells sorted from blood, collected in a trial of the OX40 agonist ivuxolimab. These receptors were taken from an adult with an advanced solid tumor such as melanoma, head and neck, liver or kidney cancer.

Only one count was recorded for this clone. The genes are TRBV28 and TRBJ1-5; weak D call: TRBD1 (6 bases). Germline CDR1 MDHEN, CDR2 SYDVKM. This CDR3 contains 12 residues. The V end lost 7 bases, the J end lost 6 bases, and 10 bases lay between the germline ends. The CDR3 nucleotides read TGTGCCAGCACTTCAGGGGTTCAGCCCCAGCATTTT. Translating gives CASTSGVQPQHF. Complete variable domain (other parts from reference TRBV28 and TRBJ1-5): DVKVTQSSRYLVKRTGEKVFLECVQDMDHENMFWYRQDPGLGLRLIYFSYDVKMKEKGDIPEGYSVSREKKERFSLILESASTNQTSMYLCASTSGVQPQHFGDGTRLSIL.

The rearrangement links TRBV7-8 to TRBJ1-5; D gene uncertain. Trimming took off 5 bases at V and 7 bases at J, with 9 bases between the two ends. Germline CDR1 is SGHVS and CDR2 is FQNEAQ. The CDR3 is 12 amino acids. CDR3 residues: CASSRMLQPQHF. The CDR3 coding sequence is TGTGCCAGCAGCCGGATGTTGCAGCCCCAGCATTTT.

V usage is TRBV7-2 and J usage is TRBJ1-5, with D hard to call. The CDR3 is 13 amino acids. Trimming left V 4 bases short and J 6 bases short, with 10 bases between. CDR1 is SGHTA, CDR2 FQGNSA, per germline. This CDR3 reads CASSSEVGQPQHF. The DNA for the CDR3 is TGTGCCAGCAGCTCGGAAGTCGGTCAGCCCCAGCATTTT. Based on the CDR3 plus reference TRBV7-2 and TRBJ1-5, the full variable domain is GAGVSQSPSNKVTEKGKDVELRCDPISGHTALYWYRQSLGQGLEFLIYFQGNSAPDKSGLPSDRFSAERTGGSVSTLTIQRTQQEDSAVYLCASSSEVGQPQHFGDGTRLSIL.